The source of this TCR beta chain is a study of T cell responses to AZD1222 COVID-19 vaccine. Study-wide findings and caveats: When two AZD1222 doses had been given, Spike-specific TCR breadth and depth rose.

Libraries were prepared by immunoSEQ multiplex PCR; TCRdb keeps only in-frame clonotypes and omits some of them. Of around 150,000 clones listed, 90% to 95% are singletons. Second-dose schedules of about 4 or about 12 weeks were combined. This clone was seen a single time. Its antigen is unknown. Here the sequenced sample was peripheral blood, taken 28 days after the second AZD1222 dose. This TCR was recovered from an adult who received the AZD1222 COVID-19 vaccine.

CDR3 nucleotide sequence: TGTGCCAGCAGTGAAGGCACTGAAGCTTTCTTT. Translating gives CASSEGTEAFF. J is TRBJ1-1 and V is TRBV6-1; D is undetermined. CDR1 MNHNS and CDR2 SASEGT come from the germline V gene. V was cut by 1 base and J by 4 bases, with 1 base left in between. The CDR3 length is 11 residues.